One and the same sample provided the 31 T cell receptor beta chains below, sequenced in a study of blood T cell repertoires in COVID-19. Using immunoSEQ multiplex PCR, the repertoire was profiled, and TCRdb retains in-frame clones only, with some absent. The table lists about 250,000 clones, about 91% of them singletons. The sequenced sample was peripheral blood. Source of these receptors: a woman aged 25-40 years with COVID-19, enrolled during active disease.

The chain is built from TRBV5-5 and TRBJ1-1; TRBD1 matches 7 bases. Germline V gene data show CDR1 as SGHKS and CDR2 as YYEKEE (reference sequence). J lost 1 base, V lost 3 bases, and 3 bases had no gene match. The CDR3 spans 14 residues. The CDR3: CASSYGTANTEAFF. In DNA form, the CDR3 reads TGTGCCAGCAGCTACGGGACAGCGAACACTGAAGCTTTCTTT.

In DNA, the CDR3 is TGTGCCAGCAGTGATCAGGTTCAGGGTTCACCCCTCCACTTT. Its protein product is CASSDQVQGSPLHF. This chain uses TRBV6-4 with TRBJ1-6; D might be TRBD1 (5 bases). V shed 3 bases and J shed 9 bases, with 12 bases lying between them. Germline CDR1 is MRHNA and CDR2 is SNTAGT. This CDR3 is built from 14 residues.

This chain connects TRBV7-9 to TRBJ2-2; 10 positions agree with TRBD2. Trimming at V came to 5 bases and at J to 0 bases, leaving 6 bases not matched to a gene. The length of the CDR3 is 17 residues. CDR1 and CDR2 from the germline V gene are SEHNR and FQNEAQ (reference sequence). CDR3 sequence (DNA): TGTGCCAGCAGCCGTCCGGGACTAGCGTCGAACACCGGGGAGCTGTTTTTT. Translating it yields CASSRPGLASNTGELFF.

The chain joins TRBV6-5 to TRBJ1-4; D gene uncertain. In germline, CDR1 is MNHEY, CDR2 SVGAGI. CDR3 length equals 12 residues. V lost 11 bases to trimming and J lost 7 bases, with 14 bases between them. The CDR3 loop reads CAAGPRREKLFF. CDR3 DNA: TGTGCCGCAGGCCCCAGGCGTGAAAAACTGTTTTTT.

The chain combines TRBV21-1 with TRBJ2-7; the table's D call, TRBD1, has no DNA check behind it. TRBV21-1 is a recognized pseudogene. The CDR3 sequence is 13 residues long. Here the CDR3 DNA reads TGTGCCAGCAGCAAAGAGAGCCAGGGAAAGCAGTACGTC. Translation gives CASSKESQGKQYV.

V and J are TRBV5-8 and TRBJ1-1; the D gene is possibly TRBD1 (6 bases). This CDR3 region has 15 residues. CDR1 and CDR2 from the germline V gene are SGHTS and YDEGEE. Trimming pared 4 bases from V and 4 bases from J, leaving 17 bases between. CDR3 DNA sequence: TGTGCCAGCAGCGGAATGGGGGGGCAGGGCACTGAAGCTTTCTTT. This translates into CASSGMGGQGTEAFF.

This rearrangement joins TRBV27 to TRBJ1-2, with D perhaps matching TRBD1 (6 bases). CDR3 length: 14 amino acids. The germline V and J ends were trimmed by 5 bases and 0 bases, with 10 bases remaining between them. From germline, CDR1 is MNHEY and CDR2 SMNVEV (reference sequence). The CDR3 reads CASSQGSTNYGYTF. The CDR3 DNA follows: TGTGCCAGCAGTCAGGGGTCGACTAACTATGGCTACACCTTC.

This clone was seen just once. V gene TRBV4-3 combines with J gene TRBJ1-4, with 7 bases that match TRBD1. Germline-derived CDR1 and CDR2 are LGHNA and YSLEER. The length of the CDR3 is 15 residues. The J segment lost 4 bases and the V segment lost 4 bases, leaving 6 bases of the junction unmatched. CDR3 sequence reads: CASSRLQGINEKLFF. The CDR3 DNA reads as TGCGCCAGCAGCCGACTACAGGGGATTAATGAAAAACTGTTTTTT.

In its sample, this clone was seen once. The chain recombines TRBV5-1 with TRBJ1-2, with D possibly TRBD1 on 5 matching bases. Per germline, CDR1 SGHRS and CDR2 YFSETQ. Between the trimmed V and J ends, which lost 0 bases and 4 bases, there was a span of 13 bases. The CDR3 covers 15 residues. For the CDR3, the DNA is TGCGCCAGCAGCTTGGCGGCCAGGGCCACCTATGGCTACACCTTC. Translating gives CASSLAARATYGYTF.

The CDR3 DNA reads as TGTGCCAGCAGCCCCCGGGGGAGGGGTAATTCACCCCTCCACTTT. As protein: CASSPRGRGNSPLHF. The chain recombines TRBV11-3 with TRBJ1-6; tentative D call: TRBD1 (5 bases). V was clipped by 5 bases and J by 6 bases, with 14 bases between them. Germline V gives CDR1 SGHNT, CDR2 YENEEA. The CDR3 runs 15 residues.

The chain combines TRBV2 with TRBJ2-5, with a tentative D call TRBD1 (6 bases). The V end lost 6 bases, the J end lost 1 base, and 6 bases lay between the germline ends. The CDR3 runs to 12 residues. Per germline, CDR1 SNHLY and CDR2 FYNNEI. CDR3 loop: CASRDSQETQYF. CDR3 in DNA: TGTGCCAGCAGGGACAGCCAAGAGACCCAGTACTTC. The entire variable domain, with the rest obtained from reference TRBV2 and TRBJ2-5, is as follows: EPEVTQTPSHQVTQMGQEVILRCVPISNHLYFYWYRQILGQKVEFLVSFYNNEISEKSEIFDDQFSVERPDGSNFTLKIRSTKLEDSAMYFCASRDSQETQYFGPGTRLLVL.

The chain is built from TRBV2 and TRBJ2-1; D is perhaps TRBD1 (5 bases). From germline, CDR1 is SNHLY and CDR2 FYNNEI. With 5 bases removed from V and 15 bases from J, the gap between germline ends came to 17 bases. The CDR3 runs 12 residues. CDR3 amino acids: CASSRQGKGGFF. The CDR3 DNA follows: TGTGCCAGCAGTCGTCAGGGCAAGGGCGGGTTCTTC. The whole variable domain, filled in from reference TRBV2 and TRBJ2-1, reads EPEVTQTPSHQVTQMGQEVILRCVPISNHLYFYWYRQILGQKVEFLVSFYNNEISEKSEIFDDQFSVERPDGSNFTLKIRSTKLEDSAMYFCASSRQGKGGFFGPGTRLTVL.

This clone was counted once. The chain recombines TRBV28 with TRBJ1-2; 9 bases line up with TRBD1. Germline V gene lookup returns CDR1 MDHEN and CDR2 SYDVKM. CDR3 length: 16 amino acids. V lost 5 bases and J lost 2; bases outside the gene matches: 9. The CDR3 DNA follows: TGTGCCAGCAGTGCCTCGACAGGGGGGAAAAACTATGGCTACACCTTC. Translated: CASSASTGGKNYGYTF.

This rearrangement joins TRBV28 to TRBJ1-4, with D possibly being TRBD1 (5 bases). The length of the CDR3 is 13 residues. V gave up 6 bases and J gave up 4 bases, with 9 bases separating them. Germline lookup yields CDR1 MDHEN and CDR2 SYDVKM. This CDR3 reads CASSPGRNEKLFF. DNA for the CDR3: TGTGCCAGCAGCCCAGGGCGTAATGAAAAACTGTTTTTT.

V usage is TRBV7-2 and J usage is TRBJ1-1; possibly TRBD1 for D (6 bases). CDR3 length: 13 amino acids. Germline CDR1 reads SGHTA; CDR2 reads FQGNSA. The ends were cut back, 4 bases at V and 0 bases at J, with 6 bases in the middle. The CDR3: CASSWTVNTEAFF. CDR3 DNA: TGTGCCAGCAGCTGGACAGTGAACACTGAAGCTTTCTTT.

V is TRBV7-2 and J is TRBJ2-3; D is undetermined. Germline V gene sequence: CDR1 SGHTA, CDR2 FQGNSA. Trimming left V 5 bases short and J 5 bases short, with 8 bases between. The CDR3 is 12 residues long. Written as DNA, the CDR3 is TGTGCCAGCAGCACGACTGGAGATACGCAGTATTTT. It is translated as CASSTTGDTQYF. Combining the CDR3 with reference TRBV7-2 and TRBJ2-3 gives the whole variable domain GAGVSQSPSNKVTEKGKDVELRCDPISGHTALYWYRQSLGQGLEFLIYFQGNSAPDKSGLPSDRFSAERTGGSVSTLTIQRTQQEDSAVYLCASSTTGDTQYFGPGTRLTVL.

V and J are TRBV6-2 or TRBV6-3 and TRBJ2-5; 9 bases are a match to TRBD2. J was trimmed by 7 bases and V by 2 bases; bases with no gene match: 8. The CDR3 spans 15 residues. CDR1 is MNHEY, CDR2 SVGEGT, per germline. The CDR3 loop is CASSYPSGATGTQYF. Written as DNA, the CDR3 is TGTGCCAGCAGTTACCCTAGCGGGGCCACGGGGACCCAGTACTTC.

In nucleotides, the CDR3 is TGTGCCAGCAGTTTTCGGTCAAGCCAAGAGACCCAGTACTTC. Translating gives CASSFRSSQETQYF. This chain uses TRBV28 with TRBJ2-5; D is undetermined. The CDR3 loop spans 14 amino acids. Trimming left V 3 bases short and J 1 base short, with 9 bases between. Germline V CDR1 and CDR2: MDHEN, SYDVKM.

The chain links TRBV6-5 to TRBJ1-2, with a tentative D call TRBD1 (5 bases). Trimming left V 0 bases short and J 4 bases short, with 9 bases between. This CDR3 comprises 14 residues. Looked up from germline, CDR1 is MNHEY and CDR2 is SVGAGI. The CDR3 loop is CASSYSGGLYGYTF. CDR3 DNA: TGTGCCAGCAGTTACTCGGGGGGACTCTATGGCTACACCTTC.

The rearrangement uses TRBV7-2 and TRBJ2-5, with TRBD2 matching over 14 bases. Germline V gene data show CDR1 as SGHTA and CDR2 as FQGNSA. The J segment lost 3 bases and the V segment lost 3 bases, leaving 3 bases of the junction unmatched. This CDR3 spans 16 amino acids. The DNA of the CDR3 is TGTGCCAGCAGCTTCCCGGGACTAGCGGGAGAAGAGACCCAGTACTTC. It specifies CASSFPGLAGEETQYF.

The rearrangement links TRBV10-3 to TRBJ2-3; 8 bases align to TRBD2. With 10 bases clipped from V and 6 bases from J, the junction kept 12 bases outside the gene matches. This CDR3 comprises 14 residues. The germline V gene has CDR1 ENHRY and CDR2 SYGVKD. The CDR3 bases are TGTGCCACTACCCATCGGGGGGGGGACGATACGCAGTATTTT. It encodes CATTHRGGDDTQYF.

This chain connects TRBV6-5 to TRBJ2-7, with TRBD1 matching 8 bases. Germline loops: CDR1 MNHEY, CDR2 SVGAGI. This CDR3 has 14 amino acids. Losses at the gene ends were 3 bases for V and 5 bases for J; bases not matched to a gene: 6. This chain's CDR3 is CASSYDRGRHEQYF. In DNA, the CDR3 is TGTGCCAGCAGTTATGACAGGGGCCGCCACGAGCAGTACTTC.

V usage is TRBV14 and J usage is TRBJ2-1; 9 nucleotides match TRBD1. The CDR3 totals 16 residues. Germline lookup yields CDR1 SGHDN and CDR2 FVKESK. The V gene end was trimmed by 3 bases and the J gene end by 7 bases; junction bases not matched to a gene: 10. The CDR3 nucleotides are TGTGCCAGCAGCCACCGCTCCCCCGGGACAGGGAATGAGCAGTTCTTC. Translated, it gives CASSHRSPGTGNEQFF.

This clone occurred once. The chain employs TRBV6-5 and TRBJ1-2; no definite D call. V was clipped by 5 bases and J by 7 bases, with 17 bases between them. Germline values: CDR1 MNHEY, CDR2 SVGAGI. The CDR3 length is 14 residues. CDR3 sequence (DNA): TGTGCCAGCAGTCCACGACGGACTGTATTTGGCTACACCTTC. As protein: CASSPRRTVFGYTF.

The chain recombines TRBV19 with TRBJ2-1; 7 nucleotides line up with TRBD2. This CDR3 spans 15 amino acids. Germline V gene sequence: CDR1 LNHDA, CDR2 SQIVND (reference sequence). After removal of 7 bases from V and 9 bases from J, the junction contained 15 bases not matched to a gene. CDR3 region: CASNQQAGAVGEQFF. DNA for the CDR3: TGTGCCAGTAACCAGCAGGCGGGAGCGGTGGGTGAGCAGTTCTTC.

The chain uses TRBV4-3 and TRBJ2-7, with a tentative D call TRBD1 (6 bases). This CDR3 spans 15 amino acids. Between the trimmed V and J ends, which lost 0 bases and 2 bases, there was a span of 11 bases. Germline V lookup: CDR1 LGHNA, CDR2 YSLEER. In DNA, the CDR3 is TGCGCCAGCAGCCAAGATTACAGGGAAACCTACGAGCAGTACTTC. Translating it yields CASSQDYRETYEQYF.

The chain couples TRBV9 to TRBJ1-2; tentatively, D is TRBD1 (6 bases). Germline V lookup: CDR1 SGDLS, CDR2 YYNGEE. The CDR3 is 15 residues long. The ends were cut back, 4 bases at V and 4 bases at J, with 17 bases in the middle. The CDR3 loop reads CASSREGGRGYGYTF. The CDR3 bases are TGTGCCAGCAGCCGAGAGGGGGGGCGCGGCTATGGCTACACCTTC.

Here the CDR3 reads CASIVEAGALDGSGANVLTF. CDR3 in DNA: TGTGCCAGCATTGTAGAGGCAGGGGCCCTTGATGGCTCTGGGGCCAACGTCCTGACTTTC. J is TRBJ2-6 and V is TRBV21-1; the DNA was not compared with TRBD1, the D call given in the table. TRBV21-1 is listed as a pseudogene. The CDR3 sequence is 20 residues long.

The chain carries TRBV19 and TRBJ2-1; unclear D gene. The CDR3 contains 16 residues. In germline, CDR1 is LNHDA, CDR2 SQIVND (reference sequence). Trimming shortened V by 7 bases and J by 1 base, and 17 bases separated the two germline ends. The CDR3 DNA reads as TGTGCCAGTATTACCCTTTCTAGTGCGTCCTACAATGAGCAGTTCTTC. Its translation is CASITLSSASYNEQFF.

V and J are TRBV10-2 and TRBJ2-3, with 8 bases lining up with TRBD2. The germline CDR1 and CDR2 sequences are WSHSY and SAAADI. The CDR3 has 15 residues. Trimming at V came to 5 bases and at J to 2 bases, leaving 6 bases not matched to a gene. The CDR3 sequence is CASSYGLAPTDTQYF. CDR3 DNA: TGCGCCAGCAGTTATGGACTAGCACCCACAGATACGCAGTATTTT.

V and J are TRBV7-2 and TRBJ2-3; 8 bases match TRBD2. The CDR3 covers 19 residues. J gave up 5 bases and V 2 bases, and 18 bases lay outside the gene matches. Germline assignment: CDR1 SGHTA and CDR2 FQGNSA. The CDR3, as DNA: TGTGCCAGCAGCTTAATGGGAACACTAGCGGTTAAAAGTGGAGATACGCAGTATTTT. Its protein is CASSLMGTLAVKSGDTQYF. Full variable domain (outside the CDR3, taken from reference TRBV7-2 and TRBJ2-3): GAGVSQSPSNKVTEKGKDVELRCDPISGHTALYWYRQSLGQGLEFLIYFQGNSAPDKSGLPSDRFSAERTGGSVSTLTIQRTQQEDSAVYLCASSLMGTLAVKSGDTQYFGPGTRLTVL.